This TCR beta chain was found in a study of glioma-infiltrating T cells. This clonotype has only one observation. Amplification of TCR alpha and beta CDR3 regions from RNA used iRepertoire nested multiplex PCR. TCRdb processed the multiplex PCR reads anew with MiXCR; each CDR3 protein has one entry. The data hold approximately 400,000 distinct CDR3 sequences, with around 45% observed a single time. The germline V and J ends were trimmed by 7 bases and 1 base, with 20 bases remaining between them. The CDR3 extends over 18 amino acids. Germline V gene data show CDR1 as MDHEN and CDR2 as SYDVKM. This sequence joins TRBV28 and TRBJ2-6, with a possible D match to TRBD1 (6 bases). The source material was glioma tissue, nonneoplastic brain tissue, or PBMCs (not recorded which). The source is a human donor with low-grade glioma or glioblastoma, undergoing nonglioma brain surgery, or in good health (not recorded which). CDR3 amino acids: CASTPGAGALSGANVLTF. The CDR3 nucleotides are TGTGCCAGCACTCCTGGGGCAGGGGCCTTGTCTGGGGCCAACGTCCTGACTTTC.